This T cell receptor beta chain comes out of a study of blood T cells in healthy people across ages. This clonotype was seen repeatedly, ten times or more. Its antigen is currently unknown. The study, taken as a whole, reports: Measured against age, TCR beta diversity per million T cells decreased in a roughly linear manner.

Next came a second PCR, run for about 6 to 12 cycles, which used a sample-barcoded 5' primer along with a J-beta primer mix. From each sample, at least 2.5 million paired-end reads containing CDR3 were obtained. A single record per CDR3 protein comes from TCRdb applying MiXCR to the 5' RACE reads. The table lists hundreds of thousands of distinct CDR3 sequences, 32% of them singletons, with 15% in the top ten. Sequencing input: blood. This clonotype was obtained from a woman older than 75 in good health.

The CDR3 region is CASTTRDRSSGANVLTF. Written as DNA, the CDR3 is TGTGCCAGCACTACCCGGGACAGGAGCTCTGGGGCCAACGTCCTGACTTTC. The chain joins TRBV7-3 to TRBJ2-6, with TRBD1 identical over 8 bases. Germline V gene data show CDR1 as SGHTA and CDR2 as FQGTGA. The CDR3 is 17 residues long. J lost 0 bases, V lost 7 bases, and 8 bases had no gene match.